This T cell receptor (beta chain) was profiled in a study of a mutant IDH1 vaccine in newly diagnosed glioma. Across the whole study: Treated patients, averaging 40.4 years, were about 60% male and approximately 38% female. Beforehand, treatment had been radiotherapy, temozolomide, or both; the majority received both.

TCRdb's table, derived via immunoSEQ multiplex PCR, lists solely in-frame clones and lacks some. Found here are around 87,000 clones, 80% to 90% of them singletons; the top ten hold 7.4%. Findings and limits, study-wide: Changes in top peripheral clonotypes did not appear linked to pseudoprogression.

This clone has only one observation. The antigen is unknown. CDR1 is SGHRS and CDR2 is YFSETQ in the germline V gene. Trimming took 5 bases from V and 5 from J, leaving 13 bases between them. The CDR3 consists of 14 residues. Described time point: baseline, week 1 (first vaccination visit). Treatment here: pre-vaccination baseline after standard-of-care therapy. Donors' newly diagnosed IDH1-mutant WHO grade 3 or 4 astrocytomas lacked nuclear ATRX. The V gene is TRBV5-1, the J gene TRBJ2-2, with D perhaps TRBD1 or TRBD2 (6 bases each). The source is a woman aged 45-59 years with glioma. The sequencing used PBMCs, collected from a glioma patient treated with radiotherapy, temozolomide or both. The CDR3 DNA follows: TGCGCCAGCAGTGGGACGGGGGCTACCGGGGAGCTGTTTTTT. Its translation: CASSGTGATGELFF.